This T cell receptor beta chain comes out of a study of blood T cell repertoires in COVID-19. At the level of the study: The United States, Italy and Spain supplied acute and convalescent COVID-19 samples.

In the authors' workflow: Reference gene primer amplification gave nucleated cell count estimates. Sequenced by immunoSEQ multiplex PCR; TCRdb stores in-frame clones only, minus some. V and J calls and clone size follow that table, whereas D and trimming were derived from the DNA. The sample has 100,000 to 150,000 clones, around 84% seen once. Germline V gene data show CDR1 as SEHNR and CDR2 as FQNEAQ (reference sequence). This CDR3 contains 16 residues. The junction had 5 bases not matched to a gene; V was cut back by 2 bases and J by 3 bases. The chain uses TRBV7-9 and TRBJ1-4, with 8 bases aligning to TRBD1. The receptor was isolated from a woman aged 80 or over with acute or convalescent COVID-19. Sequenced input: peripheral blood. As DNA, the CDR3 is TGTGCCAGCAGCTTACCCGACAGGGGTGCTAATGAAAAACTGTTTTTT. Translated: CASSLPDRGANEKLFF. Looking up the rest from reference TRBV7-9 and TRBJ1-4 gives the full variable domain: DTGVSQNPRHKITKRGQNVTFRCDPISEHNRLYWYRQTLGQGPEFLTYFQNEAQLEKSRLLSDRFSAERPKGSFSTLEIQRTEQGDSAMYLCASSLPDRGANEKLFFGSGTQLSVL.